The 5 T cell receptor beta chains reported below all come from one sample, sequenced in a study of cytomegalovirus exposure and HLA in healthy donors. In the PCR, 60 Vbeta and 13 Jbeta primers were used. This table comes from immunoSEQ multiplex PCR, and its TCRdb copy is limited to in-frame clones, with some not included. The sample has about 86,000 clones, over 75% seen once. Material for sequencing was PBMCs. These receptors were obtained from a male donor in good health and CMV-seropositive.

The sample holds a few counts of this clone. The chain has TRBV5-4 and TRBJ1-5; 9 nucleotides line up with TRBD1. Germline CDR1 reads SGHNT; CDR2 reads YYREEE (reference sequence). This CDR3 comprises 15 residues. V shed 4 bases, J shed 3 bases, and the junction held 5 bases outside the gene matches. The CDR3 DNA follows: TGTGCCAGCAGCCCGGACAGGGGCTTCAATCAGCCCCAGCATTTT. Encoded protein: CASSPDRGFNQPQHF.

The rearrangement links TRBV7-9 to TRBJ1-2; D may be TRBD1 (6 bases). V lost 2 bases, J lost 4 bases, and 20 bases lay in between. The germline CDR1 and CDR2 sequences are SEHNR and FQNEAQ (reference sequence). The CDR3 extends over 17 amino acids. CDR3 residues: CASSLLGTSSRGYGYTF. The CDR3 region has the DNA TGTGCCAGCAGCTTACTTGGGACATCAAGTCGCGGCTATGGCTACACCTTC.

The chain is built from TRBV5-4 and TRBJ2-7; 8 nucleotides agree with TRBD1. V gave up 1 base and J gave up 3 bases; unmatched junction bases: 3. CDR3 length equals 14 residues. Germline-derived CDR1 and CDR2 are SGHNT and YYREEE (reference sequence). The chain's CDR3 is CASSLQGANYEQYF. The CDR3 DNA reads as TGTGCCAGCAGCTTGCAGGGGGCAAACTACGAGCAGTACTTC.

The chain combines TRBV5-1 with TRBJ2-7; D gene uncertain. Germline lookup yields CDR1 SGHRS and CDR2 YFSETQ. V was cut by 3 bases and J by 3 bases, with 7 bases left in between. CDR3 length: 12 residues. The CDR3 is CASSSLNYEQYF. The CDR3 region has the DNA TGCGCCAGCAGCTCCCTAAACTACGAGCAGTACTTC.

This clone was recorded at least ten times. V usage is TRBV6-4 and J usage is TRBJ2-3; TRBD2 matches 9 bases. CDR1 and CDR2 from the germline V gene are MRHNA and SNTAGT. CDR3 size: 14 residues. V shed 3 bases, J shed 4 bases, and the junction held 2 bases outside the gene matches. CDR3 in amino acids: CASSEREGPDTQYF. CDR3 bases: TGTGCCAGCAGTGAGCGGGAGGGCCCAGATACGCAGTATTTT.